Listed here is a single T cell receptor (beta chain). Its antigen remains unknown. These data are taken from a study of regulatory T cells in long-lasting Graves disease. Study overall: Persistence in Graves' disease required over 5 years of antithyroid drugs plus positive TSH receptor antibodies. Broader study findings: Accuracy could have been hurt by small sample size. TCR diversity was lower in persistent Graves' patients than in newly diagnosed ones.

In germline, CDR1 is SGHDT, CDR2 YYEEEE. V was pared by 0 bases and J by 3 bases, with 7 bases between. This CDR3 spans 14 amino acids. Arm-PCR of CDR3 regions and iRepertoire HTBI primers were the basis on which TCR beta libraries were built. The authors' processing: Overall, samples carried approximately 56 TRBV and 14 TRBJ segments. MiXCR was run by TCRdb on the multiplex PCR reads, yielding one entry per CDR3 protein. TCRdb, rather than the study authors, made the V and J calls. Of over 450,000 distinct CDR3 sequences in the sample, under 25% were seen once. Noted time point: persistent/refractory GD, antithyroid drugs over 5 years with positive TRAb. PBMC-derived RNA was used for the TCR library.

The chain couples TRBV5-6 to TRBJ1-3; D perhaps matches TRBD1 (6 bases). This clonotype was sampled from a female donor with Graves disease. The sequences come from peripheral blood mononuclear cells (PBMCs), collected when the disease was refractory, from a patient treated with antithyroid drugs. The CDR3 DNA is TGTGCCAGCAGCTTGGGGGGGCTTGGAAACACCATATATTTT. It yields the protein CASSLGGLGNTIYF. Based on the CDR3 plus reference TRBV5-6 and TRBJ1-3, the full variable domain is DAGVTQSPTHLIKTRGQQVTLRCSPKSGHDTVSWYQQALGQGPQFIFQYYEEEERQRGNFPDRFSGHQFPNYSSELNVNALLLGDSALYLCASSLGGLGNTIYFGEGSWLTVV.